The 18 T cell receptor beta chains below were found in one sample sequenced in a study of cytomegalovirus exposure and HLA in healthy donors. The assay was immunoSEQ multiplex PCR, and TCRdb's table has in-frame clones only and misses some. Here the sample spans tens of thousands of clones, roughly 94% being singletons. The sample comprised PBMCs. The receptors here all came from a man aged 18 to 30 in good health and CMV-seropositive.

The J gene is TRBJ2-7, the V gene TRBV6-5, with 7 bases aligning to TRBD1. The CDR3 extends over 13 amino acids. The germline CDR1 and CDR2 sequences are MNHEY and SVGAGI. The J segment lost 2 bases and the V segment lost 8 bases, leaving 6 bases of the junction unmatched. The CDR3: CASQGQKTYEQYF. The CDR3 DNA reads TGTGCCAGCCAGGGACAGAAGACCTACGAGCAGTACTTC.

The V and J genes are TRBV5-1 and TRBJ1-2; TRBD1 matches at 11 bases. V dropped 5 bases and J dropped 3; count of bases not matched to a gene: 9. Per the germline V gene, CDR1 is SGHRS and CDR2 is YFSETQ. This CDR3 comprises 16 residues. This CDR3 reads CASSGQGAIPDYGYTF. As DNA, the CDR3 is TGCGCCAGCAGTGGACAGGGGGCAATACCGGACTATGGCTACACCTTC.

The V gene is TRBV5-1, the J gene TRBJ2-7, with D maybe TRBD1 (6 bases). CDR1 and CDR2 (germline): SGHRS, YFSETQ. V lost 0 bases and J lost 2, with 9 bases in between. This CDR3 contains 14 residues. The CDR3 region is CASSLAPGAYEQYF. The CDR3 DNA sequence: TGCGCCAGCAGCTTGGCCCCAGGGGCCTACGAGCAGTACTTC.

The V and J genes are TRBV28 and TRBJ1-3; D is possibly TRBD1 (6 bases). V lost 1 base and J 2 bases, leaving 15 bases between the germline ends. This CDR3 is 17 amino acids long. The V gene's germline CDR1 is MDHEN and CDR2 SYDVKM. DNA for the CDR3: TGTGCCAGCAGTTTATACGATGTGGGGGCAGCTGGAAACACCATATATTTT. Protein product: CASSLYDVGAAGNTIYF. The entire variable domain, with the rest obtained from reference TRBV28 and TRBJ1-3, is as follows: DVKVTQSSRYLVKRTGEKVFLECVQDMDHENMFWYRQDPGLGLRLIYFSYDVKMKEKGDIPEGYSVSREKKERFSLILESASTNQTSMYLCASSLYDVGAAGNTIYFGEGSWLTVV.

This clone was recorded once. V and J are TRBV9 and TRBJ2-4; tentative D call: TRBD2 (6 bases). Germline CDR1 SGDLS, CDR2 YYNGEE. CDR3 length equals 17 residues. Trimming removed 2 bases from V and 8 bases from J, with 23 bases in between. CDR3 coding DNA: TGTGCCAGCAGCGTTGGGATGCTCCGGGACGGAGGGGACATTCAGTACTTC. This gives the protein CASSVGMLRDGGDIQYF.

The V and J genes are TRBV10-2 and TRBJ1-1, with a tentative D call TRBD1 (6 bases). The V end lost 4 bases, the J end lost 11 bases, and 14 bases lay between the germline ends. The CDR3 is made up of 12 amino acids. Looked up from germline, CDR1 is WSHSY and CDR2 is SAAADI. The CDR3 reads CASSVYRDEAFF. The CDR3, as DNA: TGCGCCAGCAGTGTATACAGGGACGAGGCTTTCTTT.

The chain links TRBV28 to TRBJ1-1, with 8 nucleotides matching TRBD1. The CDR3 runs 15 residues. Per germline, CDR1 MDHEN and CDR2 SYDVKM. V shed 3 bases, J shed 1 base, and the junction held 4 bases outside the gene matches. The CDR3 is CASSLPGTGNTEAFF. The CDR3 coding sequence is TGTGCCAGCAGTTTGCCTGGGACAGGGAACACTGAAGCTTTCTTT.

Ten or more counts support this clone. The chain uses TRBV4-1 and TRBJ2-7, with 10 nucleotides matching TRBD2. CDR1 is MGHRA, CDR2 YSYEKL, per germline. The V segment lost 4 bases and the J segment 3 bases; nucleotides outside the gene matches: 15. The CDR3 consists of 18 residues. The CDR3 DNA reads as TGCGCCAGCAGCCCCAATCGGGGCGCTAGCGGGGGAAACTACGAGCAGTACTTC. Protein product: CASSPNRGASGGNYEQYF.

The chain carries TRBV28 and TRBJ2-2, with TRBD1 matching over 9 bases. Trimming took 5 bases from V and 2 from J; bases not matched to a gene: 6. Germline values: CDR1 MDHEN, CDR2 SYDVKM. This CDR3 is 16 amino acids long. The CDR3 loop is CASSDPGQGNTGELFF. The DNA of the CDR3 is TGTGCCAGCAGTGACCCGGGACAGGGTAACACCGGGGAGCTGTTTTTT.

This chain uses TRBV11-3 with TRBJ2-1; 14 bases fit TRBD2. The germline gives CDR1 SGHNT, CDR2 YENEEA. Unmatched junction bases numbered 3, after V lost 0 bases and J lost 8 bases. This CDR3 is 16 amino acids long. The CDR3 reads CASSLEGTSGRHEQFF. CDR3 coding DNA: TGTGCCAGCAGCTTAGAAGGGACTAGCGGGAGACATGAGCAGTTCTTC.

This sequence joins TRBV13 and TRBJ1-2, with 7 bases that match TRBD1. Trimming removed 4 bases from V and 8 bases from J; junction bases left unmatched: 13. The CDR3 totals 15 residues. CDR1 and CDR2 (germline): PRHDT, FYEKMQ (reference sequence). The CDR3 nucleotides read TGTGCCAGCAGCTCAGGACAGGCTAGAACTATCGGCTACACCTTC. The encoded protein is CASSSGQARTIGYTF.

The gene calls are TRBV5-1 and TRBJ1-1; 8 bases agree with TRBD1. CDR1 is SGHRS and CDR2 is YFSETQ in the germline V gene. CDR3 size: 14 residues. The V gene end was trimmed by 1 base and the J gene end by 6 bases; junction bases not matched to a gene: 5. In nucleotides, the CDR3 is TGCGCCAGCAGCTTGACAGGGGGAAGGGCTGAAGCTTTCTTT. It is translated as CASSLTGGRAEAFF.

The CDR3 bases are TGTGCCAGCAGCCAAGATGAGGGCCTGACCTACGAGCAGTACTTC. Translation: CASSQDEGLTYEQYF. The rearrangement joins TRBV14 to TRBJ2-7, with D perhaps TRBD2 (5 bases). CDR3 length equals 15 residues. Trimming took 0 bases from V and 2 from J, leaving 11 bases between them. Germline V lookup: CDR1 SGHDN, CDR2 FVKESK.

The chain uses TRBV7-9 and TRBJ2-1; D gene uncertain. The germline V and J ends were trimmed by 5 bases and 0 bases, with 17 bases remaining between them. The CDR3 runs to 17 residues. Germline-derived CDR1 and CDR2 are SEHNR and FQNEAQ (reference sequence). The CDR3: CASSRTDSRSSYNEQFF. In DNA, the CDR3 is TGTGCCAGCAGCCGAACTGATAGCCGGAGCTCCTACAATGAGCAGTTCTTC.

V usage is TRBV7-2 and J usage is TRBJ2-1; D is uncertain. The CDR3 has 12 amino acids. Trimming took 2 bases from V and 7 from J, leaving 6 bases between them. Per germline, CDR1 SGHTA and CDR2 FQGNSA. The CDR3: CASSLISNEQFF. In DNA form, the CDR3 reads TGTGCCAGCAGCTTAATCTCTAATGAGCAGTTCTTC.

The rearrangement uses TRBV27 and TRBJ2-3; D is possibly TRBD2 (6 bases). V dropped 0 bases and J dropped 5 bases, with 9 bases sitting between them. Germline loops: CDR1 MNHEY, CDR2 SMNVEV (reference sequence). The CDR3 length is 14 residues. The CDR3 region has the DNA TGTGCCAGCAGTTTATCGACAGCGGGAGATACGCAGTATTTT. Translation: CASSLSTAGDTQYF.

In DNA form, the CDR3 reads TGTGCCAGCAGTTTATGGGGCAGTGGGGGCTACACCTTC. Its translation is CASSLWGSGGYTF. This rearrangement joins TRBV28 to TRBJ1-2; D uncertain. Germline CDR1 reads MDHEN; CDR2 reads SYDVKM. The V and J ends lost 0 bases and 8 bases respectively, with 10 bases between them. CDR3 length: 13 amino acids.

The chain is built from TRBV7-9 and TRBJ1-3; no clear D. This CDR3 spans 12 amino acids. Trimming removed 1 base at V and 9 bases at J, with 7 bases between. Germline CDR1 reads SEHNR; CDR2 reads FQNEAQ (reference sequence). CDR3 DNA sequence: TGTGCCAGCAGCTTAGAATCCGTCACCATATATTTT. Its translation: CASSLESVTIYF.